The 4 T cell receptor beta chains below were found in one sample sequenced in a study of blood T cell repertoires in COVID-19. Sequencing used immunoSEQ multiplex PCR; TCRdb keeps in-frame clones, though not all of them. The table lists 75,000 to 95,000 clones, approximately 90% of them singletons. Specimen: peripheral blood. The receptors originated from a man in his forties or fifties with active COVID-19.

V and J are TRBV11-2 and TRBJ2-1, with TRBD2 as a possible D gene (6 bases). The CDR3 is made up of 14 amino acids. CDR1 is SGHAT, CDR2 FQNNGV, per germline. V dropped 2 bases and J dropped 4 bases, with 9 bases sitting between them. CDR3 sequence reads: CASSLSSGYNEQFF. The CDR3 DNA sequence: TGTGCCAGCAGCTTATCGAGCGGGTACAATGAGCAGTTCTTC. The full variable domain, completed using reference TRBV11-2 and TRBJ2-1, is EAGVAQSPRYKIIEKRQSVAFWCNPISGHATLYWYQQILGQGPKLLIQFQNNGVVDDSQLPKDRFSAERLKGVDSTLKIQPAKLEDSAVYLCASSLSSGYNEQFFGPGTRLTVL.

Here the CDR3 reads CASSQGTGAYYNEQFF. The DNA of the CDR3 is TGTGCCAGCAGCCAAGGTACAGGGGCCTACTACAATGAGCAGTTCTTC. The chain links TRBV3-1 (or the pseudogene TRBV3-2) to TRBJ2-1; 7 nucleotides match TRBD1. CDR1 and CDR2 from the germline V gene are LGHDT and YNNKEL (reference sequence). The CDR3 sequence is 16 residues long. The ends lost 1 base at V and 3 bases at J; junction bases unmatched: 6.

The chain's CDR3 is CASSLGRGGGSYEQYF. Here the CDR3 DNA reads TGTGCCAGCAGCTTAGGCCGGGGTGGTGGGTCCTACGAGCAGTACTTC. The chain combines TRBV7-8 with TRBJ2-7, with D tentatively TRBD2 (5 bases). The CDR3 is made up of 16 amino acids. V lost 1 base and J lost 1, with 14 bases in between. Germline lookup yields CDR1 SGHVS and CDR2 FQNEAQ. Full variable domain (missing parts from reference TRBV7-8 and TRBJ2-7): GAGVSQSPRYKVAKRGQDVALRCDPISGHVSLFWYQQALGQGPEFLTYFQNEAQLDKSGLPSDRFFAERPEGSVSTLKIQRTQQEDSAVYLCASSLGRGGGSYEQYFGPGTRLTVT.

This clone was detected once. V gene TRBV27 combines with J gene TRBJ2-7; 10 positions agree with TRBD1. There are 15 residues in the CDR3. Germline assignment: CDR1 MNHEY and CDR2 SMNVEV (reference sequence). V was clipped by 5 bases and J by 3 bases; unmatched bases: 7. CDR3 sequence reads: CASSQDRGRIYEQYF. CDR3 nucleotide sequence: TGTGCCAGCAGTCAAGACAGGGGGCGAATCTACGAGCAGTACTTC.